This T cell receptor (beta chain) was captured by sequencing in a study of technical replicates of blood from a few donors (dated by TCRdb to about 2017). Library preparation was by the immunoSEQ multiplex PCR assay. What TCRdb holds here is the immuneACCESS table cut down to in-frame rearrangements. Part of the clones is not present; checked against another copy, under half of the missing clones reflect an unresolved V gene, and the others are unexplained. For this sample there are some 78,000 clones; 85% to 95% appear just once. The ten largest clones add up to approximately 0.45% of the sample. Comment on this clone: Its antigen target is currently unknown. There are no base qualities to consult, and no much larger clone falls within one base.

This TCR was recovered from a human donor in good health. Material for sequencing was T cells isolated from PBMCs.

For the CDR3, the sequence is CACLSGTSSYEQYF. The DNA reads TGTGCCTGCCTAAGCGGGACGTCCTCCTACGAGCAGTACTTC. The chain is made from TRBV6-1 and TRBJ2-7; TRBD2 agrees with 7 junctional bases. V lost 11 bases and J lost 0 bases, and the count of bases not matched to a germline gene is 10. Its CDR3 holds 14 amino acids, cysteine through phenylalanine. The read is trimmed to its CDR3 DNA, 42 bases read in frame from base 1. CDR1 and CDR2 are read off the germline V gene as MNHNS and SASEGT.